Listed here is a single T cell receptor beta chain. The antigen is undetermined. This may be a read error, as it is one base from a much larger clone. Researchers took RNA transcripts and amplified the TCR beta CDR3 regions from them. HTBI primers were the set used in a first-round RT-PCR of the TCR CDR3. MiXCR, run by TCRdb on the multiplex PCR reads, gives a single entry per CDR3 protein. This table has 200,000 to 250,000 distinct CDR3 sequences, roughly 15% appearing once. The CDR3 covers 15 residues. The V gene's germline CDR1 is MDHEN and CDR2 SYDVKM. V lost 4 bases and J 6 bases, leaving 16 bases between the germline ends. This record comes from a study of T cells in Graves' hyperthyroidism and ophthalmopathy. Whole-study context: Blood from the periphery was taken at initial diagnosis, before any treatment.

Study findings and constraints: By a 13 V-J model, ophthalmopathy was set apart from stable hyperthyroidism.

Diagnoses were established using clinical symptoms, serum thyroxine and TRAb, thyroid ultrasound and orbital computed tomography. The TCR comes from a woman aged 18-29 years with Graves' ophthalmopathy. The chain employs TRBV28 and TRBJ1-5; possibly TRBD1 for D (5 bases). The material sequenced was blood. The DNA for the CDR3 is TGTGCCAGCAGTTCGTCGGGGGAAGGAGGTCAGCCCCAGCATTTT. Translating it yields CASSSSGEGGQPQHF. Drawing the rest from reference TRBV28 and TRBJ1-5, the complete variable domain is DVKVTQSSRYLVKRTGEKVFLECVQDMDHENMFWYRQDPGLGLRLIYFSYDVKMKEKGDIPEGYSVSREKKERFSLILESASTNQTSMYLCASSSSGEGGQPQHFGDGTRLSIL.